The T cell receptor (beta chain) under discussion was sequenced for a study of blood T cell repertoires in COVID-19. Some clones are missing from TCRdb's copy, which holds only in-frame ones; the method was immunoSEQ multiplex PCR. The table includes some 120,000 clones, over 75% detected once. Trimming cost V 11 bases and J 2 bases, with 14 bases left between them. The CDR3 is made up of 13 amino acids. Germline CDR1 is WSHSY and CDR2 is SAAADI. The specimen was peripheral blood. The TCR sequence derives from a human donor with active COVID-19. The donor label of this sample is uncertain. This chain uses TRBV10-2 with TRBJ2-3, with a tentative D call TRBD2 (6 bases). The DNA of the CDR3 is TGCGCCTCCCGGGACTGGAACACAGATACGCAGTATTTT. Its translation is CASRDWNTDTQYF.